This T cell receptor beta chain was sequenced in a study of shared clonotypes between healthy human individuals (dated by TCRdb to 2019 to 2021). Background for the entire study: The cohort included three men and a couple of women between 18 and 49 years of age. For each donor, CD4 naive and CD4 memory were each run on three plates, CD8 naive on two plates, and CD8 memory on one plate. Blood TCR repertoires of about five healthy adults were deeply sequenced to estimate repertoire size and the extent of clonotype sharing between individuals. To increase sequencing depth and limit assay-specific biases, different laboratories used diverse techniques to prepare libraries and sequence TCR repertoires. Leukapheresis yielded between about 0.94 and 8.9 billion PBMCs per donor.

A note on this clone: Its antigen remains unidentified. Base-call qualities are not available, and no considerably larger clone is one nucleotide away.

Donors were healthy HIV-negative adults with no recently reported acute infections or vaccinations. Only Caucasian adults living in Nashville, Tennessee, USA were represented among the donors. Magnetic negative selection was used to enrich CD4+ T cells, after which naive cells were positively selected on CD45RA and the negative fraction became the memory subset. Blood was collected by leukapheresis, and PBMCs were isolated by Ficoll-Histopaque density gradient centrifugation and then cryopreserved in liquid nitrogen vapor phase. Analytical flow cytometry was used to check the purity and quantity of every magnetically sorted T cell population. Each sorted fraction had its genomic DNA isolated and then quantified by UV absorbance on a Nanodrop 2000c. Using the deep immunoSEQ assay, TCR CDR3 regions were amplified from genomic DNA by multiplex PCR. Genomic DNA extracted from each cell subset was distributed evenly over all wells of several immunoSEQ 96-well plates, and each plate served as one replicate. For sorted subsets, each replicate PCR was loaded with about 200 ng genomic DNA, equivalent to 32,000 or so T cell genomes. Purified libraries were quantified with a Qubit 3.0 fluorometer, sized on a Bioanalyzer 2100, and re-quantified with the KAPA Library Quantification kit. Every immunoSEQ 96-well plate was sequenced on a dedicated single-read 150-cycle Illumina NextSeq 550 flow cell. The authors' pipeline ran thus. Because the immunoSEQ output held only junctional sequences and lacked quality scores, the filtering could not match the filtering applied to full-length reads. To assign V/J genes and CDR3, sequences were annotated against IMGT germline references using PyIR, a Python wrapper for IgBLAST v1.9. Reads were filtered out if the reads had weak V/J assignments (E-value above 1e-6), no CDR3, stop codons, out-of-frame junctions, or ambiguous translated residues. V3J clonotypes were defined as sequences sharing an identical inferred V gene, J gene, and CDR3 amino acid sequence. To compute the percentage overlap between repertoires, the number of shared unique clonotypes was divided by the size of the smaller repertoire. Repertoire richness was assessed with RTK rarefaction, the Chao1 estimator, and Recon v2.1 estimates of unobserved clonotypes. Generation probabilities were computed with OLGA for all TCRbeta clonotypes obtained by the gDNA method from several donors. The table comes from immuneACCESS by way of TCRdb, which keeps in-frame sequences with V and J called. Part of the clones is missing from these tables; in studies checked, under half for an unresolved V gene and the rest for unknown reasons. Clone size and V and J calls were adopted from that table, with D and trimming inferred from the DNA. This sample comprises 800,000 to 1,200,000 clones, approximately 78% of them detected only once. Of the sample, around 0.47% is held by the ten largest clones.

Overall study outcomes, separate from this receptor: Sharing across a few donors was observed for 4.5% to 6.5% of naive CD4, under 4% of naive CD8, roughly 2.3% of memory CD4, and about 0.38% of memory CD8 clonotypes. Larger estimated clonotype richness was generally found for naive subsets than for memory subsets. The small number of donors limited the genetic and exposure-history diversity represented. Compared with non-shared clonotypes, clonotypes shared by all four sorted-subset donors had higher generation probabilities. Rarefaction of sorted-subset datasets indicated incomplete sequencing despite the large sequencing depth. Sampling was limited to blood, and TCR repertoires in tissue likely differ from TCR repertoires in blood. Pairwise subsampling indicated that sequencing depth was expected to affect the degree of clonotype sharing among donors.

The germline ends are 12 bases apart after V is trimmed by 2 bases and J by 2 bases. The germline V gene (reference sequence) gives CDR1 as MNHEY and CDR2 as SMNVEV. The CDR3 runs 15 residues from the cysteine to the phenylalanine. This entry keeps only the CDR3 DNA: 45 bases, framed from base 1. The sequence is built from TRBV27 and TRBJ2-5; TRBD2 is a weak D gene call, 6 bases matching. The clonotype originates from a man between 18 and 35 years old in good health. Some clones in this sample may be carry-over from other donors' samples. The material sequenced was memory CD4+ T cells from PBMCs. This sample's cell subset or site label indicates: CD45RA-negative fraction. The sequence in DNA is TGTGCCAGCAGTTTAAGGGCGGGGATACAAGAGACCCAGTACTTC. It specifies CASSLRAGIQETQYF.